This TCR beta chain was found in a study of T cell repertoires in cytomegalovirus infection. About the research overall: The study used recently identified HLA-C-restricted and well-studied HLA-B-restricted CMV epitopes. Carrying CMV and the relevant HLA type showed in public TCR beta signatures. Study outcomes and limitations: The ex vivo response was dominated by HLA-C-restricted CMV-specific TCR beta clonotypes.

This CDR3 is 17 amino acids long. The V and J ends lost 6 bases and 0 bases respectively, with 21 bases between them. Germline loops: CDR1 MNHNY, CDR2 SVGAGI (reference sequence). TCRdb re-called the reads with MiXCR, one entry per CDR3 protein. The repertoire consists of around 430,000 distinct CDR3 sequences, with 40% to 50% occurring once and the leading ten covering about 41%. About this clonotype itself: Its target is unknown.

The TCR originated in a human donor in good health (CMV status not recorded). Some clones in this sample may be carry-over from other donors' samples. The chain carries TRBV6-6 and TRBJ2-7; D may be TRBD1 or TRBD2 (6 bases each). Sequencing used cultured PBMCs, obtained from culture after CMV antigen stimulation. The CDR3 loop reads CASRPSFRGVSSYEQYF. The CDR3 nucleotides are TGTGCCAGCAGACCCTCTTTTAGGGGGGTAAGCTCCTACGAGCAGTACTTC.